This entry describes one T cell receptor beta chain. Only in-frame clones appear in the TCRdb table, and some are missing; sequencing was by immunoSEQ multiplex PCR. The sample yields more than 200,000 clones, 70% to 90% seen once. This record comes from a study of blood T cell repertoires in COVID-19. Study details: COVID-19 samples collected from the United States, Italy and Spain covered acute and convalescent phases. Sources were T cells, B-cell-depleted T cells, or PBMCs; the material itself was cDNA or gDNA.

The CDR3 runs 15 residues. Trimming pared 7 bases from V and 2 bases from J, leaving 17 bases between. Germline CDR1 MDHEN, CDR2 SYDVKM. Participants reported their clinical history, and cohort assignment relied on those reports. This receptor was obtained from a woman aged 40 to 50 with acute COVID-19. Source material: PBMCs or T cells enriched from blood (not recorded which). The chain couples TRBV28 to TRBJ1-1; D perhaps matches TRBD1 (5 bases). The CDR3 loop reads CASNPGGERNTEAFF. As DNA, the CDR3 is TGTGCCAGCAACCCAGGAGGGGAAAGAAACACTGAAGCTTTCTTT.